This paragraph reports one T cell receptor (beta chain). As yet, its antigen is unknown. This entry comes from a study of CD8 T cells in Susac syndrome. Included as multiple sclerosis controls were treatment-naive patients who had stable or active relapsing-remitting disease. General observations from the study: As the study acknowledged, the number of individuals who were part of its TCR sequencing and HLA analysis was relatively small.

With random hexamers, 0.5 to 1 ug RNA was reverse transcribed. TCRdb re-called the immunoSEQ multiplex PCR reads with MiXCR, one entry per CDR3 protein. The sample has under 350,000 distinct CDR3 sequences; about 91% are singletons. The sequence was obtained from a human donor with multiple sclerosis. Sequencing was carried out using CD4+ T cells from PBMCs.

Here the CDR3 DNA reads TGTGCCAGCAGCCAAGGAAGCGGGGGACAGGGTGAGCAGTTCTTC. This codes for CASSQGSGGQGEQFF. V is TRBV3-1 and J is TRBJ2-1, with D possibly matching TRBD1 (9 bases). There are 15 residues in the CDR3. Germline CDR1 LGHDT, CDR2 YNNKEL (reference sequence). Trimming took off 1 base at V and 9 bases at J, with 16 bases between the two ends.